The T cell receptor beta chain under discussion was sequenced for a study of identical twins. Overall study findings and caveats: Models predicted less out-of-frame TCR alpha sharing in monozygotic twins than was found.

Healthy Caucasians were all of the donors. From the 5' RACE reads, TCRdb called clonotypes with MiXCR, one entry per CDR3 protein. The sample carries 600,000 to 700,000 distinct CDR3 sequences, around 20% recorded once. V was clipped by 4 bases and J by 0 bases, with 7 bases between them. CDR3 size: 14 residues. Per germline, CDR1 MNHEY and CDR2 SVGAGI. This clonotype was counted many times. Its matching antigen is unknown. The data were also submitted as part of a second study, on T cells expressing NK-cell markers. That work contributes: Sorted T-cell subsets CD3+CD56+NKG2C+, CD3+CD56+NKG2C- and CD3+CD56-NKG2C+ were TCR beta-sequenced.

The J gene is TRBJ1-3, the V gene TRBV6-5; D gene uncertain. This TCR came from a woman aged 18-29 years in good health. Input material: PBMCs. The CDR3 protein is CASSSGNSGNTIYF. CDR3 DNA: TGTGCCAGCAGTTCCGGGAACTCTGGAAACACCATATATTTT.